This T cell receptor (beta chain) emerged from a study of graft-versus-host responses after intestinal transplantation. Germline assignment: CDR1 MGHRA and CDR2 YSYEKL. This CDR3 contains 15 residues. Unmatched junction bases numbered 5, after V lost 1 base and J lost 5 bases. Co-plated with approximately 200,000 CFSE-labeled responder cells were approximately 200,000 irradiated, violet-dye-labeled stimulator cells. Produced via immunoSEQ multiplex PCR; TCRdb's table is partial and in-frame only. The sample consists of 5,500 to 7,000 clones, around 33% of them appearing once. The source was alloreactive CD8+ T cells from a mixed lymphocyte reaction culture, collected before intestinal transplant. Subset noted: CFSE-low proliferating T cells sorted from roughly six-day pre-transplant mixed lymphocyte reaction (GvH or HvG direction). V is TRBV4-1 and J is TRBJ2-7, with TRBD2 matching over 10 bases. This TCR derives from a human patient who received an intestinal transplant. DNA of the CDR3: TGCGCCAGCAGCCAAGTACTAGCGGGGCCCCACGAGCAGTACTTC. It codes for CASSQVLAGPHEQYF.